This T cell receptor beta chain was recovered during a study of T cell responses to AZD1222 COVID-19 vaccine. In its sample, this clone was seen once. Germline V gene lookup returns CDR1 LNHDA and CDR2 SQIVND (reference sequence). V shed 6 bases, J shed 3 bases, and the junction held 5 bases outside the gene matches. The CDR3 has 13 amino acids. Assay used: immunoSEQ multiplex PCR; TCRdb lists only in-frame clones, some missing. The sample yields under 200,000 clones, more than 75% seen once. Sequencing was performed on peripheral blood, taken 28 days after the second AZD1222 dose. The TCR originated in an adult who received the AZD1222 COVID-19 vaccine. V is TRBV19 and J is TRBJ2-7; 7 nucleotides line up with TRBD1. CDR3 region: CASRDRDDYEQYF. For the CDR3, the DNA is TGTGCCAGTAGAGACAGGGACGACTACGAGCAGTACTTC.